This T cell receptor beta chain is drawn from a study of blood T cell repertoires in COVID-19. V shed 5 bases, J shed 4 bases, and the junction held 7 bases outside the gene matches. The CDR3 loop spans 16 amino acids. CDR1 is KGHSH and CDR2 is LQKENI in the germline V gene. Libraries were prepared by immunoSEQ multiplex PCR; TCRdb keeps only in-frame clonotypes and omits some of them. This table has roughly 200,000 clones, roughly 90% appearing once. The rearrangement links TRBV18 to TRBJ1-6, with TRBD1 matching 8 bases. Source material: PBMCs or T cells enriched from blood (not recorded which). The sequence came from a woman aged 25 to 39 who had been exposed to COVID-19. CDR3 sequence (DNA): TGTGCCAGCTCATCGAGAGACAGGGGATATAATTCACCCCTCCACTTT. It translates to CASSSRDRGYNSPLHF. Based on the CDR3 plus reference TRBV18 and TRBJ1-6, the full variable domain is NAGVMQNPRHLVRRRGQEARLRCSPMKGHSHVYWYRQLPEEGLKFMVYLQKENIIDESGMPKERFSAEFPKEGPSILRIQQVVRGDSAAYFCASSSRDRGYNSPLHFGNGTRLTVT.